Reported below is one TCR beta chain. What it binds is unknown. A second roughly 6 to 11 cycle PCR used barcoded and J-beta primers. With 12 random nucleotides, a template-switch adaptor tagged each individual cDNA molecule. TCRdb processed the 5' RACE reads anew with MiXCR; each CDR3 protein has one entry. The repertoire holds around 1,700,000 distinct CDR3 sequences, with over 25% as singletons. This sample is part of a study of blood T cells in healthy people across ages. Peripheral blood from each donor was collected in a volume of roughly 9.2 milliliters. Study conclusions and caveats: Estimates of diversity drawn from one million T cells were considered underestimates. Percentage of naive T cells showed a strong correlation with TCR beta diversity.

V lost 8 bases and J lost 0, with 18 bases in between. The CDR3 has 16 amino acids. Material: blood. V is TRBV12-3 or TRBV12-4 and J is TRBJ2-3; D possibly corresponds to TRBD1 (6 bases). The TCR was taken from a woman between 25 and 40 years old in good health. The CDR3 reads CASRPQGVVSTDTQYF. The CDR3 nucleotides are TGTGCCAGCCGCCCACAGGGCGTCGTCAGCACAGATACGCAGTATTTT.